The 13 T cell receptor beta chains presented below share a single source sample, sequenced in a study of blood T cells in healthy people across ages. Using a J-beta primer mix together with a sample-barcoded 5' primer, a second PCR was run for roughly 7 to 11 cycles. MiXCR, applied by TCRdb to the 5' RACE reads, yields one record per CDR3 protein. The repertoire includes 600,000 to 1,000,000 distinct CDR3 sequences, about three fifths of them detected once, and 20% to 25% sits in the top ten. The specimen was blood. The receptors were sampled from a man aged 25 to 45 in good health.

This sequence joins TRBV7-9 and TRBJ1-6; maybe TRBD1 (5 bases). The CDR3 runs 17 residues. Trimming removed 5 bases at V and 5 bases at J, with 19 bases between. In germline, CDR1 is SEHNR, CDR2 FQNEAQ (reference sequence). The CDR3 DNA sequence: TGTGCCAGCAGCCCACCGGAGGCAGGGATTGATAATTCACCCCTCCACTTT. It codes for CASSPPEAGIDNSPLHF.

This rearrangement joins TRBV9 to TRBJ2-3, with D perhaps TRBD2 (6 bases). The CDR3 is 14 residues long. With 7 bases removed from V and 1 base from J, the gap between germline ends came to 13 bases. Per germline, CDR1 SGDLS and CDR2 YYNGEE. CDR3 protein: CASCPGVGTDTQYF. The CDR3 nucleotides read TGTGCCAGCTGTCCGGGAGTGGGCACAGATACGCAGTATTTT.

The chain recombines TRBV5-8 with TRBJ1-2; D may be TRBD1 (6 bases). The CDR3 length is 15 residues. V was pared by 2 bases and J by 3 bases, with 14 bases between. Germline V gene data show CDR1 as SGHTS and CDR2 as YDEGEE. CDR3 residues: CASSFSGRTDYGYTF. The CDR3 DNA follows: TGTGCCAGCAGCTTCTCGGGACGGACAGACTATGGCTACACCTTC.

The CDR3 coding sequence is TGTGCCATCAGTGAGTCCGGCCAGGGCTATGACATTCAGTACTTC. Translating it yields CAISESGQGYDIQYF. This chain uses TRBV10-3 with TRBJ2-4; tentative D call: TRBD1 (5 bases). The CDR3 has 15 amino acids. The germline CDR1 and CDR2 sequences are ENHRY and SYGVKD. V was shortened by 0 bases and J by 8 bases, with 14 bases between the two germline ends.

The chain carries TRBV3-1 and TRBJ2-7; no clear D gene. The DNA end lines up better with TRBJ2-5; the J call may be wrong. Germline CDR1 and CDR2: LGHDT and YNNKEL (reference sequence). The CDR3 runs 13 residues. CDR3 protein: CASSQGPYGTQYF. The CDR3 nucleotides read TGTGCCAGCAGCCAAGGCCCATACGGGACCCAGTACTTC.

The chain joins TRBV30 to TRBJ2-5; possibly TRBD2 for D (5 bases). CDR1 and CDR2 (germline): GTSNPN, SVGIG (reference sequence). The CDR3 covers 12 residues. The germline V and J ends were trimmed by 0 bases and 5 bases, with 7 bases remaining between them. In DNA, the CDR3 is TGTGCCTGGAGTGTTAGGAGGGAGACCCAGTACTTC. Amino acid sequence: CAWSVRRETQYF. The entire variable domain, with the rest obtained from reference TRBV30 and TRBJ2-5, is as follows: SQTIHQWPATLVQPVGSPLSLECTVEGTSNPNLYWYRQAAGRGLQLLFYSVGIGQISSEVPQNLSASRPQDRQFILSSKKLLLSDSGFYLCAWSVRRETQYFGPGTRLLVL.

Only a few counts were recorded for this clonotype. V usage is TRBV7-9 and J usage is TRBJ2-1, with TRBD2 matching over 10 bases. V was clipped by 1 base and J by 8 bases; unmatched bases: 5. Germline V gene data show CDR1 as SEHNR and CDR2 as FQNEAQ (reference sequence). The CDR3 consists of 15 residues. The CDR3 nucleotides are TGTGCCAGCAGCTTAGGCCCTAGCGGGAGCGATGAGCAGTTCTTC. Its protein is CASSLGPSGSDEQFF.

This chain connects TRBV21-1 to TRBJ2-7; the table's D call, TRBD2, has no DNA check behind it. TRBV21-1 is designated a pseudogene. The CDR3 spans 14 residues. The CDR3 spells CASSKGKRSYEQYF. Written as DNA, the CDR3 is TGTGCCAGCAGCAAAGGAAAGCGGTCCTACGAGCAGTACTTC.

This clonotype appeared many times. The chain employs TRBV10-3 and TRBJ2-7; 11 bases agree with TRBD2. The J segment lost 5 bases and the V segment lost 9 bases, leaving 6 bases of the junction unmatched. This CDR3 is 13 amino acids long. CDR1 is ENHRY, CDR2 SYGVKD, per germline. CDR3 in DNA: TGTGCCATTAAGACTAGCGGGACAGACGAGCAGTACTTC. It encodes CAIKTSGTDEQYF.

The chain uses TRBV6-5 and TRBJ2-3; maybe TRBD2 (5 bases). The germline V gene has CDR1 MNHEY and CDR2 SVGAGI. Trimming took 1 base from V and 2 from J, leaving 13 bases between them. The CDR3 is made up of 16 amino acids. The CDR3 DNA reads as TGTGCCAGCAGTTACTATCCGGGGAGCATCACAGATACGCAGTATTTT. Its translation: CASSYYPGSITDTQYF.

This clonotype came up a few times. The chain recombines TRBV20-1 with TRBJ2-3; D unresolved. The CDR3 sequence is 14 residues long. V was clipped by 5 bases and J by 0 bases, with 12 bases between them. Per germline, CDR1 DFQATT and CDR2 SNEGSKA (reference sequence). The CDR3 DNA is TGCAGTGCTCCCCCAGCGTCGAGCACAGATACGCAGTATTTT. It specifies CSAPPASSTDTQYF.

This rearrangement joins TRBV5-1 to TRBJ1-4; possible D gene TRBD1, 5 bases. CDR1 and CDR2 (germline): SGHRS, YFSETQ. The ends were cut back, 4 bases at V and 8 bases at J, with 6 bases in the middle. The CDR3 runs to 11 residues. DNA for the CDR3: TGCGCCAGCAGCCGGGACGAAAAACTGTTTTTT. The encoded protein is CASSRDEKLFF. Full variable domain (remainder filled in from reference TRBV5-1 and TRBJ1-4): KAGVTQTPRYLIKTRGQQVTLSCSPISGHRSVSWYQQTPGQGLQFLFEYFSETQRNKGNFPGRFSGRQFSNSRSEMNVSTLELGDSALYLCASSRDEKLFFGSGTQLSVL.

The chain uses TRBV20-1 and TRBJ2-3; D remains unclear. Trimming stripped 4 bases from V and 3 bases from J, with 14 bases between. This CDR3 is 14 amino acids long. Germline V CDR1 and CDR2: DFQATT, SNEGSKA (reference sequence). CDR3 sequence reads: CSAIVPGRTDTQYF. The CDR3 DNA sequence: TGCAGTGCTATTGTGCCAGGAAGGACAGATACGCAGTATTTT.